Reported below is one T cell receptor beta chain. In the authors' workflow: The assay estimated nucleated cells by amplifying reference gene primers. Method: immunoSEQ multiplex PCR; TCRdb's copy keeps in-frame clones and lacks some. V, J and clone size are those of that table, while D and trimming were read from the DNA. The sample consists of around 320,000 clones, around 88% of them appearing once. This entry comes from a study of blood T cell repertoires in COVID-19. Study information: COVID-19 samples from acute and convalescent phases originated in the United States, Italy and Spain. PBMCs, B-cell-depleted T cells, or T cells were the source of the cDNA or gDNA that made up the material.

V lost 0 bases and J 4 bases, leaving 9 bases between the germline ends. Per the germline V gene, CDR1 is LNHNV and CDR2 is YYDKDF (reference sequence). The CDR3 extends over 15 amino acids. The source material was peripheral blood. The V gene is TRBV15, the J gene TRBJ1-4; D gene unclear. The TCR originated in a woman aged 30 to 39 who had recovered from COVID-19. CDR3 in DNA: TGTGCCACCAGCAGAGATCGGAGCTATAATGAAAAACTGTTTTTT. Protein: CATSRDRSYNEKLFF. The variable domain in full, completed from reference TRBV15 and TRBJ1-4, reads DAMVIQNPRYQVTQFGKPVTLSCSQTLNHNVMYWYQQKSSQAPKLLFHYYDKDFNNEADTPDNFQSRRPNTSFCFLDIRSPGLGDTAMYLCATSRDRSYNEKLFFGSGTQLSVL.